This T cell receptor beta chain comes out of a study of somatic mutations in cytotoxic T cells in rheumatoid arthritis. Study-wide background: Patients gave 30 ml EDTA peripheral blood immediately after diagnosis, prior to starting treatment. Among the T-cell populations stained with V beta antibodies, some were separated by flow sorting at nearly 100% purity, including V beta1+ cells whose TCRB was sequenced. General study results and limits: Rheumatoid arthritis patients and age-matched healthy controls showed no significant difference in CD8+ T-cell clonality. Clonality of CD8+ cells rose with age in rheumatoid arthritis patients but not healthy controls.

The data were produced by immunoSEQ multiplex PCR, yet TCRdb's version contains in-frame clones alone and is incomplete. The data contain roughly 13,000 clones, around 75% of them singletons. Germline CDR1 MNHNS, CDR2 SASEGT. The CDR3 loop spans 15 amino acids. Germline trimming cut 5 bases from V and 2 bases from J; bases unmatched to any gene: 8. This clone qualifies as hyperexpanded. Its target is unknown. The gene calls are TRBV6-1 and TRBJ2-5; 7 positions match TRBD1. Sample: CD8+ T cells sorted from blood. The source of this sequence is an adult with rheumatoid arthritis. The CDR3 DNA reads TGTGCCAGCAGTCCCTGGGACAGACAGCAAGAGACCCAGTACTTC. It codes for CASSPWDRQQETQYF.